This T cell receptor beta chain appears in the sequencing data of a study of T cells in Graves' hyperthyroidism and ophthalmopathy. Germline CDR1 and CDR2: SEHNR and FQNEAQ (reference sequence). Termini included, the CDR3 measures 21 amino acids. This clonotype is a singleton in its sample. Because the CDR3's place on the DNA is in doubt, the DNA is left out and the CDR3 is given as listed by TCRdb. TCR beta CDR3 regions were amplified from RNA transcripts. When the TCR CDR3 underwent first-round RT-PCR, the HTBI primer set was used. TCRdb called the multiplex PCR reads again in MiXCR, with one record for every CDR3 protein. The sample comprises 45,000 to 60,000 distinct CDR3 sequences, 40% to 55% of which are singletons, and roughly 12% rests with the top ten.

This clonotype originated in a woman aged 30 to 39 with Graves' ophthalmopathy. The V call is TRBV7-9, the J call TRBJ2-1; TRBD1 is taken as the D call from the table, unchecked against the DNA. Sequenced input: blood. This CDR3 is CASSFLSLCPKDITGSGEQFF.